Listed below are T cell receptor beta chains from one sample, sequenced in a study of T cell repertoires in cytomegalovirus infection. Antigens of these TCRs are unknown. TCRdb reprocessed the reads with MiXCR, giving one entry per CDR3 protein. The repertoire holds about 900,000 distinct CDR3 sequences, around 30% seen once, with around 15% in the top ten. The sequences come from cultured CD8+ T cells from PBMCs, collected from culture after CMV antigen stimulation. Receptor source: a human donor in good health (CMV status not recorded). Some clones in this sample may be carry-over from other donors' samples. Both conserved end residues are part of each CDR3. Fields, in order: V gene, CDR3 protein.

TRBV2	CASSEALKDRVRNEQFF
TRBV7-2	CASSPRGRDYGYTF
TRBV4-1	CACSQDFQTGANVLTF
TRBV5-4	CASSLRTGRSPFHGYTF
TRBV6-6	CASSYSIMNKNTEAFF
TRBV7-8	CASTQGPAGGYTF
TRBV13	CASISRLAGNAYNEQFF
TRBV11-3	CASNTGGGLQETQYF
TRBV7-9	CASSTGTGDQPQHF
TRBV27	CASSLGLAGGLPYEQYF
TRBV28	CASTPPARAAEAFF
TRBV7-9	CASSLVVGVEKLFF
TRBV27	CASSLQDIYNEQFF
TRBV19	CASSPSYGGGDTQYF
TRBV12-3/TRBV12-4	CASSPNWGTEAFF
TRBV7-6	CASSYNDNEQFF
TRBV6-2/TRBV6-3	CASSYLRDEDRNTEAFF
TRBV2	CASPQPGAVEAFF
TRBV7-2	CASSLYQQTDTQYF
TRBV6-2/TRBV6-3	CASSALPGLAGGLRSYNEQFF
TRBV28	CASSLDQGAYVKGAFF
TRBV2	CASRPGQGAPRTQYF
TRBV6-1	CASSLIAGHTDTQYF
TRBV7-9	CASSSTTGTGRIGYGYTF
TRBV14	CASSHPSGALKQFF
TRBV28	CASTLPGSGSYEQYF
TRBV15	CATSREIPETQYF
TRBV20-1	CSARGGTGVQPQHF
TRBV4-1	CASSPLGQGGSQPQHF
TRBV3-1	CASSQDLGTVQETQYF
TRBV7-9	CASSLAGDGSRAPQHF
TRBV7-8	CASTPDRGDHSPLHF
TRBV27	CASSSLVALRTEAFF
TRBV7-9	CASPHGGGPGANVLTF
TRBV6-1	CASPLAGVRDNEQFF
TRBV6-2/TRBV6-3	CASSKTGHQPQHF
TRBV6-5	CASSYSTGDGGTEAFF
TRBV25-1	CASSDIGSPYEQYF
TRBV20-1	CSARVGQGGYEQYF
TRBV5-6	CASSPTQAHGYTF
TRBV6-1	CASRLTGTEAFF
TRBV7-4	CASSQDPWDTEAFF
TRBV9	CASSLGLAGAGETQYF
TRBV19	CASSPRQGGNIQYF
TRBV4-1	CASSQGSGAINEQFF
TRBV27	CASSKGQGTGNTIYF
TRBV7-8	CASSLNGGASDTQYF
TRBV27	CASSPGAGIGSPLHF
TRBV19	CASTPVGGGNYGYTF
TRBV7-6	CASSQDSSLGLNTEAFF
TRBV7-6	CASSPSPSQPQHF
TRBV18	CASSPLENSNYGYTF
TRBV12-3/TRBV12-4	CASGPKKPQHF